This T cell receptor beta chain was recovered during a study of T cell clusters in autoimmune cytopenias. TRB amplification used 200 to 250 ng of peripheral blood genomic DNA. Multiplex touch-down PCR amplified TRB using TRB-A and TRB-B pools in one tube. After re-calling the multiplex PCR reads, TCRdb lists one entry per CDR3 protein, DNA absent. This sample's clone table lists around 7,000 distinct CDR3 sequences. The data were also submitted as part of a second study, on T cell repertoires in aging, cancer and after chemotherapy.

Sequencing was done on a sample of peripheral blood. The sequence was obtained from a human donor in good health.

The chain's CDR3 is CASGDRVRDQPQHF. The V call is TRBV19, the J call TRBJ1-5; TCRdb names TRBD1, which stays unverified in the absence of DNA. The germline V gene encodes CDR1 LNHDA and CDR2 SQIVND (reference sequence). This CDR3 is 14 amino acids long.